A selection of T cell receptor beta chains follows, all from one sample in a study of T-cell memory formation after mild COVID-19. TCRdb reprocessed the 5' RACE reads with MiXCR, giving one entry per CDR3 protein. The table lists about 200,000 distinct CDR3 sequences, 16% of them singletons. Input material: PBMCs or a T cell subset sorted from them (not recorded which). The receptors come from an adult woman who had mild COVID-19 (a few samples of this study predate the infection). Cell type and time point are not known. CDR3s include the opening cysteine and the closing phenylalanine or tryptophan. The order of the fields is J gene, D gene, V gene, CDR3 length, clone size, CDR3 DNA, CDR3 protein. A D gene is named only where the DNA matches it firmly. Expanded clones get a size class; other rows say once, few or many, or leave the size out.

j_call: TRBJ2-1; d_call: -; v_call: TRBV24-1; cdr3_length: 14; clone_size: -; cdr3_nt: TGTGCCACCAGTGATCAAAGAGGTCAGAATGAGCAGTTCTTC; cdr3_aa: CATSDQRGQNEQFF
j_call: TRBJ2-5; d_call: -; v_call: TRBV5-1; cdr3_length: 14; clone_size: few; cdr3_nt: TGCGCCAGCAGCCATCCGGGACAGCCGGGGGGCCAGTACTTC; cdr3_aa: CASSHPGQPGGQYF
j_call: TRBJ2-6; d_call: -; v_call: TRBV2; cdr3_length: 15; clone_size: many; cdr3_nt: TGTGCCAGCAGCCCCAGGGTTTCTGGGGCCAACGTCCTGACTTTC; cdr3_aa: CASSPRVSGANVLTF
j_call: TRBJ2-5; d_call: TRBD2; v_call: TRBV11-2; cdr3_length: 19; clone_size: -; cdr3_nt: TGTGCCAGCAGCTCTCGTCCCTCGTGGACTAGCGGGAGGGGTGAGACCCAGTACTTC; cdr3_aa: CASSSRPSWTSGRGETQYF
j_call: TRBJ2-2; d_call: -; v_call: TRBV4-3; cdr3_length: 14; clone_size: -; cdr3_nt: TGCGCCAGCAGCCACAACAGGGTCACCGGGGAGCTGTTTTTT; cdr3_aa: CASSHNRVTGELFF
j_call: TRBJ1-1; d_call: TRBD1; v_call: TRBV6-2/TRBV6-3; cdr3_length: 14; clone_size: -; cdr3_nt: TGTGCCAGCAAACGGACAGGGACCGACACTGAAGCTTTCTTT; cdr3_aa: CASKRTGTDTEAFF
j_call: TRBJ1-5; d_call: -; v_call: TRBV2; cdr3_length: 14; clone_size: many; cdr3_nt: TGTGCCAGCAGCTTCAGGGAGGGGAATCAGCCCCAGCATTTT; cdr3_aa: CASSFREGNQPQHF
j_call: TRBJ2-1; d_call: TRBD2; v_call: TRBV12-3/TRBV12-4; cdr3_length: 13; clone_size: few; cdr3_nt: TGTGCCAGCAATGGACTAGCGGGAGGTGAGCAGTTCTTC; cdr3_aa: CASNGLAGGEQFF
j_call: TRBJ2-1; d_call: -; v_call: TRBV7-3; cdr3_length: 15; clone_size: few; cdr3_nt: TGTGCCAGCAGCCCTCGGACAAGCGGGTCGGATGAGCAGTTCTTC; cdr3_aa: CASSPRTSGSDEQFF
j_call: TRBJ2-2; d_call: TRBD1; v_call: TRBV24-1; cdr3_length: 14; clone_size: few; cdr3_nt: TGTGCCACCACCCGGGACAGGAACACCGGGGAGCTGTTTTTT; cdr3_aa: CATTRDRNTGELFF
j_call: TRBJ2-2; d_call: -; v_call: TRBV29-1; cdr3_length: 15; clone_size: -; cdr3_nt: TGCAGCGCTACAGCCGGGACTGCGAACACCGGGGAGCTGTTTTTT; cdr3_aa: CSATAGTANTGELFF
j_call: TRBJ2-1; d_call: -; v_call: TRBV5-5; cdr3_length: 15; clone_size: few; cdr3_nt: TGTGCCAGCAGCCCTGACAGGAGCTCCTACAATGAGCAGTTCTTC; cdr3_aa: CASSPDRSSYNEQFF
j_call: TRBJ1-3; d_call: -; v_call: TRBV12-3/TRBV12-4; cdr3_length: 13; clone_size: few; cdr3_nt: TGTGCCACCCGGGGTTTCGCTGGAAACACCATATATTTT; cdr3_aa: CATRGFAGNTIYF
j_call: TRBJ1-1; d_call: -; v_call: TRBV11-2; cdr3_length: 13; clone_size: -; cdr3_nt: TGTGCCAGCACCCTAATACGGACAGCTGAAGCTTTCTTT; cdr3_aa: CASTLIRTAEAFF
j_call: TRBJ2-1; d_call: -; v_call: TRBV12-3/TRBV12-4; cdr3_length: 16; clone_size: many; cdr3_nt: TGTGCCAGCAGTTTATTCGGGGACAAGAGGTTGAATGAGCAGTTCTTC; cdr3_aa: CASSLFGDKRLNEQFF
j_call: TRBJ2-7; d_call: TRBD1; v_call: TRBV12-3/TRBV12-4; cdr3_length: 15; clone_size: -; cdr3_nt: TGTGCCAGCAGCCCATTTGGGGGACAGGTTTACGAGCAGTACTTC; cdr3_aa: CASSPFGGQVYEQYF
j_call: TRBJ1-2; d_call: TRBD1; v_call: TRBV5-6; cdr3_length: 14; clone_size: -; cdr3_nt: TGTGCCAGCAGCTTGGGGCAGGGGGAGAAGGGCTACACCTTC; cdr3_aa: CASSLGQGEKGYTF
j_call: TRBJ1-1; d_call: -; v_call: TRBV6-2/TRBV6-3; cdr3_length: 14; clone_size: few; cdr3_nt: TGTGCCAGCAGTCACCGGGATGGTTGGGCTGAAGCTTTCTTT; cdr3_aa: CASSHRDGWAEAFF
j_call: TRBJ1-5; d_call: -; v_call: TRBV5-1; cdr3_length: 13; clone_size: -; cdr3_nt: TGCGCCAGCAGCGCCGAAGGGAGTCAGCCCCAGCATTTT; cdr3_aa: CASSAEGSQPQHF
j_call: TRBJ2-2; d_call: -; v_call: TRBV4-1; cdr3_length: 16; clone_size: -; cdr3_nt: TGCGCCAGCAGCCTCGGAGGGGGGGCGGGCACCGGGGAGCTGTTTTTT; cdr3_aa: CASSLGGGAGTGELFF
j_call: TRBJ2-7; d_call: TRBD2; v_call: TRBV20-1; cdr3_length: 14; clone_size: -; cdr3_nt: TGCAGTGCTTCACCGACTAGCGGAGGCTACGAGCAGTACTTC; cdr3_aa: CSASPTSGGYEQYF
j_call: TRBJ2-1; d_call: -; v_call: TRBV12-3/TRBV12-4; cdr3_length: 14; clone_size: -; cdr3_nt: TGTGCCAGCACTCGTGGGTTCTCCTACAATGAGCAGTTATTC; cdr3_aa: CASTRGFSYNEQLF
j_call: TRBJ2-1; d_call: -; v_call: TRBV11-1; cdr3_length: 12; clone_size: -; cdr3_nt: TGTGCCAGCAGCCCTCGGTACGATGAGCAGTTCTTC; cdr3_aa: CASSPRYDEQFF
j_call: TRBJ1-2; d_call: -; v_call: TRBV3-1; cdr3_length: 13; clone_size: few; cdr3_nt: TGTGCCAGCAGCCAAACGGCAGCTAATGGCTACACCTTC; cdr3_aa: CASSQTAANGYTF
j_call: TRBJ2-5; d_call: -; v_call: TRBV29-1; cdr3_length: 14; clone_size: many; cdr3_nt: TGCAGCGTTCTAACAGGGGGGGAACCAGAGACCCAGTACTTC; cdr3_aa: CSVLTGGEPETQYF
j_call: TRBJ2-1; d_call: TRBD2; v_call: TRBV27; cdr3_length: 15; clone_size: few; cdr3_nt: TGTGCCAGCAGTGGCGGACTAGCGGCTGGTAATGAGCAGTTCTTC; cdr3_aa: CASSGGLAAGNEQFF
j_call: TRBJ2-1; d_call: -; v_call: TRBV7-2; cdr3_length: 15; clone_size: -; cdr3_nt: TGTGCCAGCAGCTTATGGTTCGGGTCCTACAATGAGCAGTTCTTC; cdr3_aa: CASSLWFGSYNEQFF
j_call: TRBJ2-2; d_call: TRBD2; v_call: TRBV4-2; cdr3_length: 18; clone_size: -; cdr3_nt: TGTGCCAGCAGCCGCCGGACTAGCGGGGTCGCGAACACCGGGGAGCTGTTTTTT; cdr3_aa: CASSRRTSGVANTGELFF
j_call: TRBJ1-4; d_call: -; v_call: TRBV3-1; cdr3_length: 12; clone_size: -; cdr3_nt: TGTGCCAGCAGCCCCCGTCGGGGAAAACTGTTTTTT; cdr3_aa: CASSPRRGKLFF
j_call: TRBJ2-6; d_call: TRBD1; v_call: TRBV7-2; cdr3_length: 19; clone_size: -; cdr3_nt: TGTGCCAGCAGCCTAACTAGACAGGGTCCATCGTCTGGGGCCAACGTCCTGACTTTC; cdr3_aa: CASSLTRQGPSSGANVLTF
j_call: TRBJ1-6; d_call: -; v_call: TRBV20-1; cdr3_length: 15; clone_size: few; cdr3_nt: TGCAGTGCCCCAAACAGGGCCTCCTATAATTCACCCCTCCACTTT; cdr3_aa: CSAPNRASYNSPLHF
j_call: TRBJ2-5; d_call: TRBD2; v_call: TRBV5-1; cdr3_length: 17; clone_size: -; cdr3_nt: TGCGCCAGCAGCCCTAGCCCCGCAGCGGGGGGCCGGGAGACCCAGTACTTC; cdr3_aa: CASSPSPAAGGRETQYF
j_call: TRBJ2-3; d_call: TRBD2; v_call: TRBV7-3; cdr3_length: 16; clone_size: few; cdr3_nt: TGTGCCAGCAGCGTCGGACTAGCGGGGGGGACAGATACGCAGTATTTT; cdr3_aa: CASSVGLAGGTDTQYF
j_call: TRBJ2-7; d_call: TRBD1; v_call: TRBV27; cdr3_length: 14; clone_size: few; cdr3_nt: TGTGCCAGCAGTTTTGGGGACAGGCCTTACGAGCAGTACTTC; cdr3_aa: CASSFGDRPYEQYF
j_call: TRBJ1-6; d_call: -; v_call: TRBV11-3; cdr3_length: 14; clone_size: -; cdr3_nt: TGTGCCAGCAGCTTAGGCCAGACAGCGGCACCCCTCCACTTT; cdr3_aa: CASSLGQTAAPLHF
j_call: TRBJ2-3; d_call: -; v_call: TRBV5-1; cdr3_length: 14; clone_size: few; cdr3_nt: TGCGCCAGCTACCGGGACCTAAGCACAGATACGCAGTATTTT; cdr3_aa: CASYRDLSTDTQYF
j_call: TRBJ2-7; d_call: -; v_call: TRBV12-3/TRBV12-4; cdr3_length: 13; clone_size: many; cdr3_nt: TGTGCCAGCAGTTCCGGGCCGGTGGGGGAGCAGTACTTC; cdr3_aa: CASSSGPVGEQYF
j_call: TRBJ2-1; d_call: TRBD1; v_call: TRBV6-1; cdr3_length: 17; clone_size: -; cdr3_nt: TGTGCCAGCAGTGCGGTGTGGGGCAGGGGGCTTGGTGATGAGCAGTTCTTC; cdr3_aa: CASSAVWGRGLGDEQFF
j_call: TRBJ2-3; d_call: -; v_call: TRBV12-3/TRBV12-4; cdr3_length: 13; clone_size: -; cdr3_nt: TGTGCCACCCATACCTCATTAGCTAATACGCAGTATTTT; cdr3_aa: CATHTSLANTQYF
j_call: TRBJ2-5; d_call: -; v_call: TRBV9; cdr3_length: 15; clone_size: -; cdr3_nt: TGTGCCAGCAGCGTAGCAGCGGGTCTACAAGAGACCCAGTACTTC; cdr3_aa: CASSVAAGLQETQYF
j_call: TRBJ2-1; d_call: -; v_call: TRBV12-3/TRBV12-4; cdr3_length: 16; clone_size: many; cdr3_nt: TGTGCCAGCAGTCCCCGGACAGTATCCTCCTACAATGAGCAGTTCTTC; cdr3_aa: CASSPRTVSSYNEQFF